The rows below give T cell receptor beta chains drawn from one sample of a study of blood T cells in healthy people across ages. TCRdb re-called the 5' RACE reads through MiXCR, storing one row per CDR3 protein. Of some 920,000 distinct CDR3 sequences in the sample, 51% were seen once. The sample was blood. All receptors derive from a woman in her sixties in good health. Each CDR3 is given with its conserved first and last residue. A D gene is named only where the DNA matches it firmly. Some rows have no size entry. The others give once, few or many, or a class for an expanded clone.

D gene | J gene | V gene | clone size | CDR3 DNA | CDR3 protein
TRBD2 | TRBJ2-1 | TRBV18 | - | TGTGCCAGCTCACCAGGGACTAGGCCCAACAATGAGCAGTTCTTC | CASSPGTRPNNEQFF
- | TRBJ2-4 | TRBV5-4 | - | TGTGCCAGCAGCATAAGACAGAGAAGCGCAAACATTCAGTACTTC | CASSIRQRSANIQYF
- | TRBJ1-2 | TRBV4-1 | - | TGCGCCAGCAGACCCAACAGTTTCGACTATGGCTACACCTTC | CASRPNSFDYGYTF
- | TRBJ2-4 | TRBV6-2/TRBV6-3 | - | TGTGCCAGCAGTTACGGATGGAGCCCCGACATTCAGTACTTC | CASSYGWSPDIQYF
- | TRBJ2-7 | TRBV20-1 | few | TGCAGTGCTAGAGATGGGGGCAGGGGTGTCTACGAGCAGTACTTC | CSARDGGRGVYEQYF
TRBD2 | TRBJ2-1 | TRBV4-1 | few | TGCGCCAGCAGCCAAGCGCTAGCGGGAGGGTTCGATGAGCAGTTCTTC | CASSQALAGGFDEQFF
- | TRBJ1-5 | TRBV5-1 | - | TGCGCCAGCAGCCCCGAAGAGGCCAATCAGCCCCAGCATTTT | CASSPEEANQPQHF
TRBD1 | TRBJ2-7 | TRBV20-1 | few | TGCAGTGCTAGGGACAGGACACGGCGCGAGCAGTACTTC | CSARDRTRREQYF
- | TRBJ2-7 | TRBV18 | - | TGTGCCAGCTCGGAGGACATCCCCTACGAGCAGTACTTC | CASSEDIPYEQYF
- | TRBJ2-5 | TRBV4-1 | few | TGCGCCAGCAGCCAAGAGCCAGGGAGTTTGGGAGAGACCCAGTACTTC | CASSQEPGSLGETQYF
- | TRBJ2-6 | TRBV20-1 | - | TGCAGTGCCCCATACGGGCCGGTCTCTGGGGCCAACGTCCTGACTTTC | CSAPYGPVSGANVLTF
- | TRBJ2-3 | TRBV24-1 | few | TGTGCCACCAGTGAACAGGAAGGTGCTATTACCACAGATACGCAGTATTTT | CATSEQEGAITTDTQYF
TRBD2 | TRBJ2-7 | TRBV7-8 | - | TGTGCTACCGCCAGCGGGAAGAAACTCTACGAGCAGTACTTC | CATASGKKLYEQYF
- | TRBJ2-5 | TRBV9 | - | - | CASSVGAGSRLDPYF
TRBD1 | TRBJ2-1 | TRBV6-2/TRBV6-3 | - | TGTGCCAGCAGTTACACAGGACAGGGGTTCGATGAGCAGTTCTTC | CASSYTGQGFDEQFF
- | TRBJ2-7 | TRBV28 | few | TGTGCCAGTCGAGACTCCTTCTACGAGCAGTACTTC | CASRDSFYEQYF
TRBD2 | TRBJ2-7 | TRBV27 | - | TGTGCCAGCAGTTTGGGCGGGAGAAACAACGAGCAGTACTTC | CASSLGGRNNEQYF
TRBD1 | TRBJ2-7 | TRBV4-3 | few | TGCGCCAGCAGCCGTGAACAGGGGTCGGGCTACGAGCAGTACTTC | CASSREQGSGYEQYF
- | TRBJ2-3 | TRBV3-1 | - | TGTGCCAGCAGCCAAGATTGGAACACAGATACGCAGTATTTT | CASSQDWNTDTQYF
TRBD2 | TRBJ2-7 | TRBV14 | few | TGTGCCAGCAGCCAAGGGTCGAGCGGGAGGGCCCAGCAGTACTTC | CASSQGSSGRAQQYF
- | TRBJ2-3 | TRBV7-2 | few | TGTGCCAGCACCCCAACGAGGGTGGGAACAGATACGCAGTATTTT | CASTPTRVGTDTQYF
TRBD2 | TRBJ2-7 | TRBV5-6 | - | TGTGCCAGCAGCTTGCTAGCGGGAGCGGAAGAGCAGTACTTC | CASSLLAGAEEQYF
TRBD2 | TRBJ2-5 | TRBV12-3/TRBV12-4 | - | TGTGCCAGCAGTTTAGAGGGACTAGTAGGCCAAGAGACCCAGTACTTC | CASSLEGLVGQETQYF
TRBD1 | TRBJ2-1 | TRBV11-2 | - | TGTGCCAGCAGCTCCCCCCGCAGACAGGGCCACTCCTACAATGAGCAGTTCTTC | CASSSPRRQGHSYNEQFF
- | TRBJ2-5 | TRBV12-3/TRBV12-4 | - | TGTGCCAGCGGACAGGGAGGGGTGAGGAAGCAGTACTTC | CASGQGGVRKQYF
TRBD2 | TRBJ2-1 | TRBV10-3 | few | TGTGCCATCAGCGGTAGCGGGAGAGGCTACAATGAGCAGTTCTTC | CAISGSGRGYNEQFF
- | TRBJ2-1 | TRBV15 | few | TGTGCCACCAGCAGAGACAGGGGCTCCTACAATGAGCAGTTCTTC | CATSRDRGSYNEQFF
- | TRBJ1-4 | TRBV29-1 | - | TGCAGCATCAAACTAGACGGTAATGAAAAACTGTTTTTT | CSIKLDGNEKLFF
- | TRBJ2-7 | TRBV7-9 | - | TGTGCCAGCAGCGTGGCTACCGGGAACTACGAGCAGTACTTC | CASSVATGNYEQYF
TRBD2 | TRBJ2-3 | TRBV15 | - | TGTGCCACCAGCAGAGAAGTAGCGGGAGAAGATACGCAGTATTTT | CATSREVAGEDTQYF
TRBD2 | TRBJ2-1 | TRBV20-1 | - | TGCAGTGCTACCACCGGGGCTAGCGGGAGGGATGAGCAGTTCTTC | CSATTGASGRDEQFF
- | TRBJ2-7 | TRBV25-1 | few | TGTGCCAGCAGTCCCTCCGGGACGGCACCCTACGAGCAGTACTTC | CASSPSGTAPYEQYF
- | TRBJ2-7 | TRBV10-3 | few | TGTGCCATCAGTGGAAGCAGAAATACAGGGATAACGGGCGAGCAGTACTTC | CAISGSRNTGITGEQYF
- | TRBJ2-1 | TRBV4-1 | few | TGCGCCAGCAGCCAAGAGATAATTCAGGCCCACCGCGGTGTTGAGCAGTTCTTC | CASSQEIIQAHRGVEQFF
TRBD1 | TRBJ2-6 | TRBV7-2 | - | TGTGCCAGCAGCATGACAGGGGTGTTGTCTGGGGCCAACGTCCTGACTTTC | CASSMTGVLSGANVLTF
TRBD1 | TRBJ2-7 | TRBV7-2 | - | TGTGCCAGCAGCTCCACAGGGGCCAACGAGCAGTACTTC | CASSSTGANEQYF
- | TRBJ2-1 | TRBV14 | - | TGTGCCAGCAGCCCAACTGGACACAATGAGCAGTTCTTC | CASSPTGHNEQFF
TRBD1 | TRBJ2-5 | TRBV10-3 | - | TGTGCCATCAGGGGGGCGGGACAGGGGCACCAGGAGACCCAGTACTTC | CAIRGAGQGHQETQYF
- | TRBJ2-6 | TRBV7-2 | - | TGTGCCAGCAGCCCCTTTGGGAGCGCTGGGGCCAACGTCCTGACTTTC | CASSPFGSAGANVLTF
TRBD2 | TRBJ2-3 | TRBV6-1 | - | TGTGCCACCACATGGCGGGAGACAGATACGCAGTATTTT | CATTWRETDTQYF
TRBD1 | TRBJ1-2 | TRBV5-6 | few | TGTGCCAGCAGCTTGCGAGGGGGCCGTAACTATGGCTACACCTTC | CASSLRGGRNYGYTF
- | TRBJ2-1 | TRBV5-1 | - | TGCGCCAGCAGCGCGAATGCAGGTGTGGGGGTCCACAATGAGCAGTTCTTC | CASSANAGVGVHNEQFF
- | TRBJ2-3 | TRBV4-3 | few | TGCGCCAGCAGCCAAGAATTCTTCACAGATACGCAGTATTTT | CASSQEFFTDTQYF
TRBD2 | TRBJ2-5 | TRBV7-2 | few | TGTGCCAGCAGCGCTCCGGGACTAGCGGGAGGGGCCCAGTACTTC | CASSAPGLAGGAQYF
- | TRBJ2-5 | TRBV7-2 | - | TGTGCCAGCAGCCGCTTACAGGGTTTCCAAGAGACCCAGTACTTC | CASSRLQGFQETQYF
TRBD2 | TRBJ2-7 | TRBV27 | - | TGTGCCAGCAGTTTAAGCGGGGCCGTCGGGGAGCAGTACTTC | CASSLSGAVGEQYF
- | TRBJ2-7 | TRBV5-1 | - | TGCGCCAGGGGGGAACAGGGAAGCTACGAGCAGTACTTC | CARGEQGSYEQYF
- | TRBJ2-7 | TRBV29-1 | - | TGCAGCGTTGTAAAAGGCTCCTACGAGCAGTACTTC | CSVVKGSYEQYF
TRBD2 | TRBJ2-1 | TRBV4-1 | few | TGCGCCAGCAGCCAAGCACTAGCGGGACGCAAACACGACAATGAGCAGTTCTTC | CASSQALAGRKHDNEQFF
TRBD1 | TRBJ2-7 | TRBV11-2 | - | TGTGCCAGCAGCTCCGAGACAGGGTCCCACTACGAGCAGTACTTC | CASSSETGSHYEQYF
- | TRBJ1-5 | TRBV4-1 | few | TGCGCCAGCAGCAAGGACAGCAATCAGCCCCAGCATTTT | CASSKDSNQPQHF
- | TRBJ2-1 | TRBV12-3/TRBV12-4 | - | TGTGCCAGCAGTTTTGTCCTCGGTGAGCAGTTCTTC | CASSFVLGEQFF
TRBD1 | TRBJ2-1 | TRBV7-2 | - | TGTGCCAGCCTGGACAGGACAACCGGAAATGAGCAGTTCTTC | CASLDRTTGNEQFF
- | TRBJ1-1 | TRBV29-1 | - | TGCAGCGCCCAAAGGTCGAACACTGAAGCTTTCTTT | CSAQRSNTEAFF
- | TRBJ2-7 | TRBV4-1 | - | TGCGCCAGCAGCCAAGATCCGGCCAGAGGCTACGAGCAGTACTTC | CASSQDPARGYEQYF
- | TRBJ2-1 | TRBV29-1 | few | TGCAGCGTTGTGGGCGATAGGTACAATGAGCAGTTCTTC | CSVVGDRYNEQFF
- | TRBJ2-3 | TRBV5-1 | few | TGCGCCAGCAGCTTGGCGGAGGGGGTTGGAACGCAGTATTTT | CASSLAEGVGTQYF
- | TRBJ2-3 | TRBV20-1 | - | TGCAGTGCCGCTACGCAGTATTTT | CSAATQYF
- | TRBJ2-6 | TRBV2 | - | TGTGCCACAGAGTGGGGGGGCGGGGCCAACGTCCTGACTTTC | CATEWGGGANVLTF